This T cell receptor (beta chain) was recorded in a study of blood T cell repertoires in COVID-19. Study information: There were acute and convalescent COVID-19 samples, and they came from the United States, Italy and Spain.

This clone occurred once. Under the authors' procedure: Estimated nucleated cell counts came from reference gene primer amplification. TCRdb's table, derived via immunoSEQ multiplex PCR, lists solely in-frame clones and lacks some. V, J and clone size are taken as reported in that table, and D and trimming were inferred from the DNA itself. This table has some 110,000 clones, roughly 81% appearing once. The specimen sequenced was peripheral blood. The TCR sequence derives from a man aged 40-55 years with acute or convalescent COVID-19.

The CDR3 DNA reads as TGCGCCAGCAGCTTGGAACTAGCGGGGGGAGACCAAGAGACCCAGTACTTC. Translated: CASSLELAGGDQETQYF. This chain uses TRBV5-1 with TRBJ2-5, with 12 bases identical to TRBD2. The CDR3 has 17 amino acids. Germline assignment: CDR1 SGHRS and CDR2 YFSETQ. J lost 0 bases, V lost 0 bases, and 3 bases had no gene match.